This T cell receptor beta chain stems from a study of T-cell reconstitution after alpha-beta-depleted transplantation in children. With respect to this clonotype: Antigen specificity is unknown.

TCRbeta library construction was performed incorporating unique molecular identifiers. MiXCR, applied by TCRdb to the PCR reads, yields one record per CDR3 protein. Here the sample spans about a million distinct CDR3 sequences, about 29% being singletons. The CDR3 is 15 amino acids. V lost 2 bases, J lost 0 bases, and 10 bases lay in between. Germline V gives CDR1 SGHAT, CDR2 FQNNGV. Findings and caveats of the study: Some patients owed their high day-60 TCRbeta diversity to surviving recipient T cells and thymic progenitors. Expanded graft clones numbering several hundred reportedly gave rise to alpha-beta T cells about two months after transplant.

The sequencing used PBMCs, mostly from graft donor cells, collected 360 days after TCRalphabeta/CD19-depleted stem cell transplant. The sequence was collected from a boy younger than two who had a stem cell transplant for SCID, so the T cells may come from the graft donor. The rearrangement joins TRBV11-2 to TRBJ1-2; unclear D gene. The CDR3 nucleotides read TGTGCCAGCAGCTTAACCGGCAGAACTAACTATGGCTACACCTTC. It translates to CASSLTGRTNYGYTF.